This paragraph reports one T cell receptor (beta chain). Germline V gene data show CDR1 as KGHSH and CDR2 as LQKENI. The V end was cut by 6 bases, the J end by 8 bases, with 22 bases between. This CDR3 spans 15 amino acids. This entry is derived from a study of patients and donors after allogeneic stem cell transplantation. MiXCR, applied by TCRdb to the RT-PCR reads, yields one record per CDR3 protein. The sample yields about a million distinct CDR3 sequences, 18% seen once. The chain has TRBV18 and TRBJ1-1, with unresolved D. The sequence was collected from a human donor who was either an allogeneic HSCT recipient or a stem cell or donor lymphocyte infusion donor (not recorded which). It is not recorded whose cells these are; they may come from a transplant donor. The sequenced sample consisted of blood, either unsorted or a sorted T cell fraction (not recorded which). CDR3 amino acids: CASSSQAISGFEAFF. The CDR3 coding sequence is TGTGCCAGCTCTTCCCAGGCCATATCGGGTTTCGAAGCTTTCTTT.